This note documents a single T cell receptor beta chain sequence. Other DNA sequences within the sample encode an identical CDR3. The data belong to a study of blood T cell repertoires in COVID-19. Germline V gene data show CDR1 as SGHNT and CDR2 as YYREEE (reference sequence). Trimming removed 4 bases from V and 3 bases from J; junction bases left unmatched: 4. The CDR3 runs to 13 residues. Sequencing used immunoSEQ multiplex PCR; TCRdb keeps in-frame clones, though not all of them. This sample carries 300,000 to 400,000 clones, around 85% of them seen once, and the ten largest clones take around 7.8%.

The specimen sequenced was peripheral blood. The gene calls are TRBV5-4 and TRBJ2-7, with 7 bases matching TRBD2. This TCR was sampled from a human donor in a cohort sampled during active COVID-19. The CDR3 coding sequence is TGTGCCAGCAGCCCGGGGGGTAACTACGAGCAGTACTTC. Translating gives CASSPGGNYEQYF.